Each of the 15 T cell receptor beta chains below was sequenced from the same sample in a study of blood T cell repertoires in COVID-19. The protocol was immunoSEQ multiplex PCR, while the TCRdb copy is restricted to in-frame clones and leaves out a portion. The sample comprises some 150,000 clones, 75% to 85% of which are singletons, and approximately 0.5% rests with the top ten. Specimen: peripheral blood. These receptors originate from a man aged 55-75 years with acute or convalescent COVID-19.

V usage is TRBV7-9 and J usage is TRBJ2-3, with TRBD2 identical over 7 bases. The trim removed 1 base at V and 8 bases at J, leaving 6 bases unmatched. The CDR3 extends over 14 amino acids. Germline V gene sequence: CDR1 SEHNR, CDR2 FQNEAQ (reference sequence). CDR3 coding DNA: TGTGCCAGCAGCTTAGATAGACTAGCAGCTACGCAGTATTTT. It is translated as CASSLDRLAATQYF. Combining the CDR3 with reference TRBV7-9 and TRBJ2-3 gives the whole variable domain DTGVSQNPRHKITKRGQNVTFRCDPISEHNRLYWYRQTLGQGPEFLTYFQNEAQLEKSRLLSDRFSAERPKGSFSTLEIQRTEQGDSAMYLCASSLDRLAATQYFGPGTRLTVL.

The chain couples TRBV3-1 (or the pseudogene TRBV3-2) to TRBJ2-7, with 9 bases matching TRBD1. The CDR3 is made up of 15 amino acids. V trimming: 0 bases; J trimming: 4 bases; junction bases outside the gene matches: 4. CDR1 LGHDT and CDR2 YNNKEL come from the germline V gene (reference sequence). CDR3 bases: TGTGCCAGCAGCCAAGAGGGACAGGGACGATACGAGCAGTACTTC. Protein sequence: CASSQEGQGRYEQYF.

This clone was detected only a few times. V gene TRBV5-5 combines with J gene TRBJ2-3; TRBD1 agrees at 12 bases. Germline V gene lookup returns CDR1 SGHKS and CDR2 YYEKEE (reference sequence). Germline trimming cut 4 bases from V and 8 bases from J; bases unmatched to any gene: 8. This CDR3 has 15 amino acids. The CDR3 protein is CASSAGQGAVGTQYF. DNA of the CDR3: TGTGCCAGCAGCGCGGGACAGGGGGCGGTGGGTACGCAGTATTTT.

The V gene is TRBV6-5, the J gene TRBJ1-3; the D is unclear. V lost 2 bases, J lost 6 bases, and 8 bases lay in between. This CDR3 comprises 13 residues. In germline, CDR1 is MNHEY, CDR2 SVGAGI. The CDR3 nucleotides are TGTGCCAGCAGTTACGGCCCCTTAAACACCATATATTTT. It encodes CASSYGPLNTIYF.

The table lists this clone with a count of one. The V gene is TRBV19, the J gene TRBJ1-1, with D possibly being TRBD1 (6 bases). The V end was cut by 7 bases, the J end by 3 bases, with 18 bases between. This CDR3 is built from 15 residues. CDR1 is LNHDA, CDR2 SQIVND, per germline (reference sequence). As DNA, the CDR3 is TGTGCCAGTACTCACATGACAGGAAGGTACACTGAAGCTTTCTTT. The encoded protein is CASTHMTGRYTEAFF.

This chain links TRBV28 with TRBJ2-3, with 7 positions matching TRBD2. Germline V lookup: CDR1 MDHEN, CDR2 SYDVKM. This CDR3 has 16 amino acids. With 4 bases clipped from V and 4 bases from J, the junction kept 11 bases outside the gene matches. The chain's CDR3 is CASSSRGGVVSDTQYF. The CDR3 DNA reads TGTGCCAGCAGTTCCCGGGGAGGGGTGGTGTCAGATACGCAGTATTTT.

This chain joins TRBV5-6 and TRBJ2-1; 9 positions match TRBD2. In germline, CDR1 is SGHDT, CDR2 YYEEEE. This CDR3 is built from 17 residues. V trimming: 0 bases; J trimming: 6 bases; junction bases outside the gene matches: 10. CDR3 DNA sequence: TGTGCCAGCAGCTTGGATATTTTGGGCGGGAGGGCCAATGAGCAGTTCTTC. Its translation: CASSLDILGGRANEQFF. Using reference TRBV5-6 and TRBJ2-1 for the parts outside the CDR3, the full variable domain is DAGVTQSPTHLIKTRGQQVTLRCSPKSGHDTVSWYQQALGQGPQFIFQYYEEEERQRGNFPDRFSGHQFPNYSSELNVNALLLGDSALYLCASSLDILGGRANEQFFGPGTRLTVL.

J is TRBJ2-2 and V is TRBV13; 8 nucleotides align to TRBD2. The CDR3 is made up of 15 amino acids. V was clipped by 5 bases and J by 6 bases; unmatched bases: 8. Looked up from germline, CDR1 is PRHDT and CDR2 is FYEKMQ (reference sequence). CDR3 in amino acids: CASSLQRGRAGELFF. For the CDR3, the DNA is TGTGCCAGCAGCCTCCAGCGGGGGCGCGCCGGGGAGCTGTTTTTT.

The rearrangement uses TRBV29-1 and TRBJ1-2, with a tentative D call TRBD1 (5 bases). The V gene lost 2 bases and the J gene lost 8 bases, with 15 bases spanning the gap. The germline V gene encodes CDR1 SQVTM and CDR2 ANQGSEA. The CDR3 spans 13 residues. CDR3 sequence reads: CSVEPQGREGYTF. The DNA of the CDR3 is TGCAGCGTTGAACCCCAGGGCCGAGAGGGCTACACCTTC.

The V gene is TRBV24-1, the J gene TRBJ2-3, with 7 bases identical to TRBD1. The germline gives CDR1 KGHDR, CDR2 SFDVKD. This CDR3 spans 15 amino acids. The junction had 10 bases not matched to a gene; V was cut back by 3 bases and J by 8 bases. For the CDR3, the DNA is TGTGCCACCAGTGATCCCGGGACAGCCAAAGGTACGCAGTATTTT. Protein product: CATSDPGTAKGTQYF.

The rearrangement joins TRBV18 to TRBJ1-5; D perhaps matches TRBD1 (6 bases). The length of the CDR3 is 15 residues. Germline values: CDR1 KGHSH, CDR2 LQKENI. V lost 2 bases and J 6 bases, leaving 14 bases between the germline ends. Here the CDR3 DNA reads TGTGCCAGCTCACCAAGTACAGGGAACGGTCAGCCCCAGCATTTT. It specifies CASSPSTGNGQPQHF. Looking up the rest from reference TRBV18 and TRBJ1-5 gives the full variable domain: NAGVMQNPRHLVRRRGQEARLRCSPMKGHSHVYWYRQLPEEGLKFMVYLQKENIIDESGMPKERFSAEFPKEGPSILRIQQVVRGDSAAYFCASSPSTGNGQPQHFGDGTRLSIL.

This chain links TRBV24-1 with TRBJ1-5, with a possible D match to TRBD1 (5 bases). Trimming removed 3 bases from V and 6 bases from J, with 8 bases in between. This CDR3 comprises 13 residues. From germline, CDR1 is KGHDR and CDR2 SFDVKD. CDR3 nucleotides: TGTGCCACCAGTGATGTGGGGGGTCAGCCCCAGCATTTT. Translating gives CATSDVGGQPQHF.

For this clone: The same CDR3 also results from other DNA sequences found in this sample. The chain links TRBV11-2 to TRBJ1-6; 8 bases align to TRBD1. This CDR3 has 15 residues. V trimming: 0 bases; J trimming: 7 bases; junction bases outside the gene matches: 2. Looked up from germline, CDR1 is SGHAT and CDR2 is FQNNGV. In DNA form, the CDR3 reads TGTGCCAGCAGCTTAGAAACAGGGGGGAATTCACCCCTCCACTTT. Translated, it gives CASSLETGGNSPLHF. The complete variable domain, with remaining parts taken from reference TRBV11-2 and TRBJ1-6, reads EAGVAQSPRYKIIEKRQSVAFWCNPISGHATLYWYQQILGQGPKLLIQFQNNGVVDDSQLPKDRFSAERLKGVDSTLKIQPAKLEDSAVYLCASSLETGGNSPLHFGNGTRLTVT.

V and J are TRBV11-3 and TRBJ2-2; possible D gene TRBD2, 5 bases. The CDR3 extends over 14 amino acids. V lost 5 bases to trimming and J lost 8 bases, with 15 bases between them. From germline, CDR1 is SGHNT and CDR2 YENEEA. Written as DNA, the CDR3 is TGTGCCAGCAGCCCCCGCTGGGGAGCGGGGGAGCTGTTTTTT. Its protein is CASSPRWGAGELFF.

This chain links TRBV19 with TRBJ1-5, with D tentatively TRBD1 (6 bases). CDR3 length equals 17 residues. Germline CDR1 and CDR2: LNHDA and SQIVND (reference sequence). The V and J ends lost 3 bases and 4 bases respectively, with 19 bases between them. The CDR3 sequence is CASSIGRGQLPNQPQHF. CDR3 sequence (DNA): TGTGCCAGTAGTATTGGCCGCGGACAGCTCCCTAATCAGCCCCAGCATTTT.